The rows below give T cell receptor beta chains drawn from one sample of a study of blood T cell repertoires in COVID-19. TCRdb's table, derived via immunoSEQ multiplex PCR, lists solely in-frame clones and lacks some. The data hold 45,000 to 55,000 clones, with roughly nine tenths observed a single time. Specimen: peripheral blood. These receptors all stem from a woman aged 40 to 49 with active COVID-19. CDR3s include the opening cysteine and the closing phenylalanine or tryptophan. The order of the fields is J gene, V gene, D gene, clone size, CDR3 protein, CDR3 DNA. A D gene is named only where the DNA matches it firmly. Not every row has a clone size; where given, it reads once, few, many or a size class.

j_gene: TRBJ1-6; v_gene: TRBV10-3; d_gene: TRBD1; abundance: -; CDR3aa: CATTPDRGISPLHF; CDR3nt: TGTGCCACAACCCCGGACAGGGGGATTTCACCCCTCCACTTT
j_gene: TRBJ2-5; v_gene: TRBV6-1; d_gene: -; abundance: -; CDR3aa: CASSELSGYQETQYF; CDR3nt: TGTGCCAGCAGTGAACTTTCAGGGTACCAAGAGACCCAGTACTTC
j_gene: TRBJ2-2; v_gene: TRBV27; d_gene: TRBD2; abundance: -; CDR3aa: CASKLFSLAGVGVAGELFF; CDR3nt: TGTGCCAGCAAACTGTTTTCACTAGCGGGGGTTGGAGTCGCCGGGGAGCTGTTTTTT
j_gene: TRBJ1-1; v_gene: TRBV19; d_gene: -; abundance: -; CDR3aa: CASSNDRDTEAFF; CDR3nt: TGTGCCAGTAGCAATGACAGAGACACTGAAGCTTTCTTT
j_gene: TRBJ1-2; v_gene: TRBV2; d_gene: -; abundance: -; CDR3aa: CASSATGVRSHGYTF; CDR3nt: TGTGCCAGCAGTGCAACAGGAGTTAGATCTCATGGCTACACCTTC
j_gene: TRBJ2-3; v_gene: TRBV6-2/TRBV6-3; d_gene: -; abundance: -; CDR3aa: CASSYVSGRDTQYF; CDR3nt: TGTGCCAGCAGTTACGTTAGTGGTCGGGATACGCAGTATTTT
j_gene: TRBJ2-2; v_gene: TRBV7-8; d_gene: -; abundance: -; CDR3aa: CASSFGAGAELFF; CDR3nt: TGTGCCAGCAGCTTCGGTGCGGGGGCGGAGCTGTTTTTT
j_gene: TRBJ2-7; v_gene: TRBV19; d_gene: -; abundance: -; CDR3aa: CASNRNGQSPYEQYF; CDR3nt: TGTGCCAGTAATAGGAATGGACAGTCACCCTACGAGCAGTACTTC
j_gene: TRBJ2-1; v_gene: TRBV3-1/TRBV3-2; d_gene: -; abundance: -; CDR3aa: CASPGDLSQSEQFF; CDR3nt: TGTGCCAGCCCAGGGGATCTCTCCCAGAGTGAGCAGTTCTTC
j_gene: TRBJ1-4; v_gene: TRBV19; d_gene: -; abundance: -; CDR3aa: CASSTGRHLSTNEKLFF; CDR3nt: TGTGCCAGTAGTACTGGCAGACACCTATCAACTAATGAAAAACTGTTTTTT
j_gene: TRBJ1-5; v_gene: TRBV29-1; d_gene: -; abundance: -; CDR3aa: CSVEDFRGIGFF; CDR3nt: TGCAGCGTTGAAGATTTTCGGGGTATTGGGTTTTTT
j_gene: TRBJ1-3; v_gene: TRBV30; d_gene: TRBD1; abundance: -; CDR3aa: CAWSVSRGASSGNTIYF; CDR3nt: TGTGCCTGGAGTGTATCCAGGGGGGCCTCCTCTGGAAACACCATATATTTT
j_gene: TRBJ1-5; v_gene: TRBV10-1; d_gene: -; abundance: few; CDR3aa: CASSESSGYQPQHF; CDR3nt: TGCGCCAGCAGTGAGTCTTCGGGGTATCAGCCCCAGCATTTT
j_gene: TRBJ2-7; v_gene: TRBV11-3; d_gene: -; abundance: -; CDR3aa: CASSPDSQGGGEQYF; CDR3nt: TGTGCCAGCAGCCCCGATTCGCAGGGAGGGGGCGAGCAGTACTTC
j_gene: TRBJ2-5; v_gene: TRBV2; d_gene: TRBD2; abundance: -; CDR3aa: CASRGTSGGGETQYF; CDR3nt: TGTGCCAGCAGGGGAACTAGCGGGGGAGGGGAGACCCAGTACTTC
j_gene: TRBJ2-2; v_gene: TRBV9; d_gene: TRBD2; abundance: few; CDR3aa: CASKAGGFSGELFF; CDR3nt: TGTGCCAGCAAAGCGGGGGGGTTCTCCGGGGAGCTGTTTTTT
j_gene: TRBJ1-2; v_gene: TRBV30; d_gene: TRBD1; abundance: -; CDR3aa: CAWGQGALVGYTF; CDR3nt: TGTGCCTGGGGACAGGGGGCATTGGTTGGCTACACCTTC
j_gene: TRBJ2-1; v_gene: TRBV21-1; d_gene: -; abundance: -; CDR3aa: CASSPLRDREINEQFF; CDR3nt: TGTGCCAGCAGCCCCCTCCGGGACAGGGAGATCAATGAGCAGTTCTTC
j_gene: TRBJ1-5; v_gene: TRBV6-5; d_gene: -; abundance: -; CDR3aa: CASSYGQSNQPQHF; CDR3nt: TGTGCCAGCAGTTACGGGCAGAGCAATCAGCCCCAGCATTTT
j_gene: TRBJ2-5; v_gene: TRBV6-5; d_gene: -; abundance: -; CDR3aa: CASTRETGETQYF; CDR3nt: TGTGCCAGCACCCGGGAAACAGGGGAGACCCAGTACTTC
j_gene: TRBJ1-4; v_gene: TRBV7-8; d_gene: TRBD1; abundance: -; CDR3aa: CASSLGRGQGRYEKLFF; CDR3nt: TGTGCCAGCAGCTTAGGGCGGGGACAGGGAAGATATGAAAAACTGTTTTTT
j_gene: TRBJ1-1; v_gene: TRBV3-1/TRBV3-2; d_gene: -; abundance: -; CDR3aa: CASSQGYQMNTEAFF; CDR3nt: TGTGCCAGCAGCCAAGGTTATCAGATGAACACTGAAGCTTTCTTT
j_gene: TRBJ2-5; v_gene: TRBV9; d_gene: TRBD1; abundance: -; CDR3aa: CASSVTRTGGAETQYF; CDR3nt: TGTGCCAGCAGCGTAACCCGGACAGGGGGCGCAGAGACCCAGTACTTC
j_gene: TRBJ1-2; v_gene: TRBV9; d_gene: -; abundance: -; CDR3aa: CASSVGGRQVRGYTF; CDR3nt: TGTGCCAGCAGCGTAGGCGGGAGACAGGTCCGGGGCTACACCTTC
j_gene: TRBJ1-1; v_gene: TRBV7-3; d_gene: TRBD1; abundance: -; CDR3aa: CASSLEQGSTEAFF; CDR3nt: TGTGCCAGCAGCTTAGAACAGGGGAGCACTGAAGCTTTCTTT
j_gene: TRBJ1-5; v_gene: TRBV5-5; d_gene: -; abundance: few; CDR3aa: CASSLLASQGIQPQHF; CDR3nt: TGTGCCAGCAGCTTGTTAGCAAGTCAGGGGATTCAGCCCCAGCATTTT
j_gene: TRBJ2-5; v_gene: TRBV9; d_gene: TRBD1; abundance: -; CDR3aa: CASSAGRTGWETQYF; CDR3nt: TGTGCCAGCAGCGCCGGTCGGACAGGTTGGGAGACCCAGTACTTC